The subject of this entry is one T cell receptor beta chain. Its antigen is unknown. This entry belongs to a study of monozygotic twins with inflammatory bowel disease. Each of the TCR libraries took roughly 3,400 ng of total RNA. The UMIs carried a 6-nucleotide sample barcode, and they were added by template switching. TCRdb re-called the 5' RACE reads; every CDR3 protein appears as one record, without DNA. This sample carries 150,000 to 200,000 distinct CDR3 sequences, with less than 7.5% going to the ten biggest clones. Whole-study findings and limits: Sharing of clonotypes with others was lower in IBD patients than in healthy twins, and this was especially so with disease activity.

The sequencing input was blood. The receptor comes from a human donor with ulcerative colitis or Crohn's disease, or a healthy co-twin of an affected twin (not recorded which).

This CDR3 is CSARTPPSNQPQHF. The chain carries TRBV20-1 and TRBJ1-5. Germline values: CDR1 DFQATT, CDR2 SNEGSKA (reference sequence). The CDR3 loop spans 14 amino acids.